The 10 T cell receptor beta chains below were found in one sample sequenced in a study of blood T cells in healthy people across ages. A second PCR, run for roughly 6 to 11 cycles, used a sample-barcoded 5' primer plus a J-beta primer mix. TCRdb passed the 5' RACE reads through MiXCR, listing each CDR3 protein once. The table has around 800,000 distinct CDR3 sequences, 35% to 50% seen once. The sequencing sample was made of blood. The receptors here all came from an elderly man in good health.

This rearrangement joins TRBV5-5 to TRBJ2-1, with TRBD2 matching 8 bases. Germline CDR1 reads SGHKS; CDR2 reads YYEKEE (reference sequence). Germline trimming cut 2 bases from V and 5 bases from J; bases unmatched to any gene: 6. The CDR3 consists of 15 residues. The CDR3 is CASSFSGTGHNEQFF. The CDR3 nucleotides are TGTGCCAGCAGCTTTAGCGGGACTGGCCACAATGAGCAGTTCTTC.

This chain links TRBV27 with TRBJ1-6; D is unclear. Trimming left V 5 bases short and J 4 bases short, with 12 bases between. This CDR3 is 15 amino acids long. Germline CDR1 is MNHEY and CDR2 is SMNVEV (reference sequence). The CDR3 DNA reads as TGTGCCAGCAGTCCTGGATGGAATTATAATTCACCCCTCCACTTT. Amino acid sequence: CASSPGWNYNSPLHF.

V usage is TRBV12-3 or TRBV12-4 and J usage is TRBJ1-2; D is ambiguous. The CDR3 extends over 15 amino acids. Trimming took 3 bases from V and 1 from J, leaving 12 bases between them. The CDR3 bases are TGTGCCAGCAGTTTTGGTGGCAGCTTTAACTATGGCTACACCTTC. Its translation: CASSFGGSFNYGYTF.

Notes on this clonotype: Because the CDR3 is missing its conserved closing phenylalanine or tryptophan, this is likely a read error. The chain has TRBV5-4 and TRBJ2-1; the D is unclear. The CDR3 runs 15 residues. V was pared by 2 bases and J by 0 bases, with 9 bases between. Germline values: CDR1 SGHNT, CDR2 YYREEE (reference sequence). The CDR3 loop reads CASSFDQSSYNEQFY. In nucleotides, the CDR3 is TGTGCCAGCAGCTTCGACCAAAGCTCCTACAATGAGCAGTTCTAC.

V is TRBV7-7 and J is TRBJ2-1; D call uncertain. Trimming took off 5 bases at V and 3 bases at J, with 11 bases between the two ends. CDR3 length equals 14 residues. The germline CDR1 and CDR2 sequences are SSHAT and FNYEAQ (reference sequence). The CDR3 sequence is CASSPWADYNEQFF. For the CDR3, the DNA is TGTGCCAGCAGCCCTTGGGCAGACTACAATGAGCAGTTCTTC.

This clonotype came up a few times. Possible read error: a much larger clone is one base away. CDR3 region: CASTRDNEQFF. In DNA, the CDR3 is TGTGCCAGCACGCGGGACAATGAGCAGTTCTTC. The rearrangement joins TRBV27 to TRBJ2-1; tentative D call: TRBD2 (5 bases). The germline gives CDR1 MNHEY, CDR2 SMNVEV (reference sequence). Between the trimmed V and J ends, which lost 7 bases and 5 bases, there was a span of 6 bases. This CDR3 region has 11 residues.

This clonotype was recorded a few times. The chain employs TRBV20-1 and TRBJ2-1, with no clear D. Germline V gives CDR1 DFQATT, CDR2 SNEGSKA (reference sequence). The CDR3 spans 18 residues. V was pared by 0 bases and J by 0 bases, with 18 bases between. The CDR3: CSARDPHQRLSSYNEQFF. Written as DNA, the CDR3 is TGCAGTGCTAGAGACCCCCACCAGCGCCTGAGCTCCTACAATGAGCAGTTCTTC.

The chain recombines TRBV29-1 with TRBJ2-3; D is unresolved. Trimming cost V 0 bases and J 14 bases, with 12 bases left between them. Germline values: CDR1 SQVTM, CDR2 ANQGSEA. This CDR3 comprises 11 residues. CDR3: CSVEDRGPGYF. CDR3 nucleotides: TGCAGCGTTGAAGATCGTGGACCTGGGTATTTT.

Remarks on this clonotype: Possible read error: a much larger clone is one base away. The chain joins TRBV28 to TRBJ1-2; no clear D. The CDR3 length is 14 residues. The germline V gene encodes CDR1 MDHEN and CDR2 SYDVKM. The CDR3 region has the DNA TGTGCCAGCAGTTCGAGCTCGGCTAACTATGACTACACCTTC. Its translation: CASSSSSANYDYTF.

The chain recombines TRBV27 with TRBJ2-7, with D possibly matching TRBD2 (5 bases). Trimming removed 8 bases at V and 3 bases at J, with 11 bases between. This CDR3 comprises 12 residues. Germline V gene data show CDR1 as MNHEY and CDR2 as SMNVEV (reference sequence). The CDR3 spells CASGRDDYEQYF. The CDR3 DNA reads TGTGCCAGCGGACGGGATGACTACGAGCAGTACTTC.